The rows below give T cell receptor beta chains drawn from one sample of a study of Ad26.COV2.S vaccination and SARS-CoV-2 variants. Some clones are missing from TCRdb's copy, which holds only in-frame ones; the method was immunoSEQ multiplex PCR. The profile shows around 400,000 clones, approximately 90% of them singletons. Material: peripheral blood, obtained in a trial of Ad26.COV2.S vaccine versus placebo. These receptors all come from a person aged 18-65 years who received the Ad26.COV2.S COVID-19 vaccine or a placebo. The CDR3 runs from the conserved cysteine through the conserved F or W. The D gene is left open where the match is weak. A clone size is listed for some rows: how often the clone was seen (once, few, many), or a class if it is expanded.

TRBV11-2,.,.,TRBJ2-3,TGTGCCAGCAGCTTAGGGGACAGCACAGATACGCAGTATTTT,CASSLGDSTDTQYF
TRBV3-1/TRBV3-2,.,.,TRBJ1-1,TGTGCCAGCAGCCCTCAAGGAGGACTTGAGAACACTGAAGCTTTCTTT,CASSPQGGLENTEAFF
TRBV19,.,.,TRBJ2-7,TGTGCCAGTAGTATGGGGAAGGGCTACGAGCAGTACTTC,CASSMGKGYEQYF
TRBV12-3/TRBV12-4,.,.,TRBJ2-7,TGTGCCAGCAGTTCGGAGCCTTACGAGCAGTACTTC,CASSSEPYEQYF
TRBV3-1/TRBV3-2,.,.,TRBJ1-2,TGTGCCAGCAGCCCACCGGGCCCAGGATCTGGCTACACCTTC,CASSPPGPGSGYTF
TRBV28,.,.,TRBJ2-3,TGTGCCAGCAGATTAGCGGTTAGCACAGATACGCAGTATTTT,CASRLAVSTDTQYF
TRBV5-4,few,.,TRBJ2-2,TGTGCCAGCAGGTCGGCGGGGGCCACGGAAACCGGGGAGCTGTTTTTT,CASRSAGATETGELFF
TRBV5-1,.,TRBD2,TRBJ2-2,TGCGCCAGCAGCTTGGTCGGGAGGAAGGCCGGGGAGCTGTTTTTT,CASSLVGRKAGELFF
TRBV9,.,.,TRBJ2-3,TGTGCCAGCAGCGTAACGGCCGAATTGTTGACAGATACGCAGTATTTT,CASSVTAELLTDTQYF
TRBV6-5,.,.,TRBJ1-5,TGTGCCAGCAGCCCCTATATAGGCAATCAGCCCCAGCATTTT,CASSPYIGNQPQHF
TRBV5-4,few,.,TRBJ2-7,TGTGCCAGCAGCTTGCCACCAACCTACGAGCAGTACTTC,CASSLPPTYEQYF
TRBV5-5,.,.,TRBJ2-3,TGTGCCAGCAGCTTGAGGACCACCCGCACAGATACGCAGTATTTT,CASSLRTTRTDTQYF
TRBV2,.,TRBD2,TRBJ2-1,TGTGCCAGTGGGACTAGTGAATTAAGTGAGCAGTTCTTC,CASGTSELSEQFF
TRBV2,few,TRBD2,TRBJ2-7,TGTGCCAGCAGTAGGACTAGCGGGAGTTCCTACGAGCAGTACTTC,CASSRTSGSSYEQYF
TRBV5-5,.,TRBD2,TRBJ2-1,TGTGCCAGCAGCAGGGACTACTCCTACAATGAGCAGTTCTTC,CASSRDYSYNEQFF
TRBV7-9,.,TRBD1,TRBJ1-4,TGTGCCAGCAGCACCCGACAGGGAGGTGAAAAACTGTTTTTT,CASSTRQGGEKLFF
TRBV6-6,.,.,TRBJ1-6,TGTGCCAGCAGTTACACAGGGTATTCACCCCTCCACTTT,CASSYTGYSPLHF
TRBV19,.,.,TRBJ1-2,TGTGCCAGTAGTATGGTCCTCAACTATGGCTACACCTTC,CASSMVLNYGYTF
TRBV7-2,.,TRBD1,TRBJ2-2,TGTGCCAGCTCCCGACAGGGGGCCCCGATCACCGGGGAGCTGTTTTTT,CASSRQGAPITGELFF
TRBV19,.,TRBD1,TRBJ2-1,TGTGCCAGTACCTACTCAGGGGGAAATGAGCAGTTCTTC,CASTYSGGNEQFF
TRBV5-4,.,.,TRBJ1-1,TGTGCCAGCAGCCCGACAGGTCCGAACACTGAAGCTTTCTTT,CASSPTGPNTEAFF
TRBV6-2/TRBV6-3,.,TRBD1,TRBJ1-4,TGTGCCAGCAGTCACCCCGGACAGGGAAGAGAAAAACTGTTTTTT,CASSHPGQGREKLFF
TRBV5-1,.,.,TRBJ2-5,TGCGCCAGCAGCTTGGCCGGCGCGGGCAGACAAGAGACCCAGTACTTC,CASSLAGAGRQETQYF
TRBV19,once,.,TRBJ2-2,TGTGCCAGTAGTACAGGGTCACCGAACACCGGGGAGCTGTTTTTT,CASSTGSPNTGELFF
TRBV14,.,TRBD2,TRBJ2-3,TGTGCCAGCAGCCCGCTAGCGGGGACAGATACGCAGTATTTT,CASSPLAGTDTQYF
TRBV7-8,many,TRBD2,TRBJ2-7,TGTGCCAGCCGGCTCACTAGCGGAGCCTCCTACGAGCAGTACTTC,CASRLTSGASYEQYF
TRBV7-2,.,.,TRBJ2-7,TGTGCCAGCAGCCCTGACGCCTACGAGCAGTACTTC,CASSPDAYEQYF
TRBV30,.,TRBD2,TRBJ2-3,TGTGCCTGGACTAGCGGCCAACTAAACACAGATACGCAGTATTTT,CAWTSGQLNTDTQYF
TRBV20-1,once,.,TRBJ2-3,TGCAGTGCTAGTAGAGCGCAAAGCACAGATACGCAGTATTTT,CSASRAQSTDTQYF